The clone carrying this T cell receptor beta chain showed up many times. Antigen: not known. Researchers amplified the TCR beta CDR3 regions from RNA transcripts. The HTBI primer set drove a first-round RT-PCR of the TCR CDR3. MiXCR was run by TCRdb on the multiplex PCR reads, yielding one entry per CDR3 protein. Of about 480,000 distinct CDR3 sequences listed, around 15% are singletons. Patients were aged 18 to 65, had disease duration under 2 months, and had newly diagnosed hyperthyroidism. Exclusion of patients followed from uncontrolled infection, other autoimmune disease, pregnancy or lactation. The CDR3 has 13 residues. The junction had 5 bases not matched to a gene; V was cut back by 6 bases and J by 1 base. Germline CDR1 reads SQVTM; CDR2 reads ANQGSEA. This entry comes from a study of T cells in Graves' hyperthyroidism and ophthalmopathy. Study-level points and caveats: Ophthalmopathy was model-predicted a median around 6.1 months pre-onset. The authors' 13 V-J model separated ophthalmopathy from stable hyperthyroidism.

The chain links TRBV29-1 to TRBJ1-1, with 7 positions matching TRBD1. Sequencing was done on a sample of blood. The TCR was taken from a woman under 30 with Graves' hyperthyroidism. The CDR3 coding sequence is TGCAGCGTAGCCCGACAGGGGAACACTGAAGCTTTCTTT. This gives the protein CSVARQGNTEAFF.